These 18 T cell receptor beta chains were all obtained from the same sample, sequenced in a study of immune evolution from preneoplasia to lung adenocarcinoma. TCRdb's copy holds only in-frame clones and misses some; the assay was immunoSEQ multiplex PCR. This sample has around 7,000 clones, with over 75% found just once. The sequenced sample consisted of FFPE lung adenocarcinoma in situ tissue. These receptors were taken from a person aged 55-79 years with lung adenocarcinoma.

This chain uses TRBV6-1 with TRBJ1-2; 9 nucleotides align to TRBD1. The V gene end was trimmed by 0 bases and the J gene end by 4 bases; junction bases not matched to a gene: 6. The CDR3 covers 16 residues. Looked up from germline, CDR1 is MNHNS and CDR2 is SASEGT. In nucleotides, the CDR3 is TGTGCCAGCAGTGAAGCCTCCGGGACAGGGATCTATGGCTACACCTTC. It translates to CASSEASGTGIYGYTF.

The genes are TRBV7-2 and TRBJ2-3, with 11 bases fitting TRBD2. CDR1 and CDR2 (germline): SGHTA, FQGNSA. The length of the CDR3 is 19 residues. With V trimmed by 2 bases and J by 5 bases, 15 bases remained unmatched. CDR3: CASSLWGWEVAGGQDTQYF. CDR3 in DNA: TGTGCCAGCAGCTTATGGGGCTGGGAGGTAGCGGGGGGGCAAGATACGCAGTATTTT. The full variable domain, its missing parts supplied by reference TRBV7-2 and TRBJ2-3, is GAGVSQSPSNKVTEKGKDVELRCDPISGHTALYWYRQSLGQGLEFLIYFQGNSAPDKSGLPSDRFSAERTGGSVSTLTIQRTQQEDSAVYLCASSLWGWEVAGGQDTQYFGPGTRLTVL.

The rearrangement uses TRBV7-3 and TRBJ2-3; D is perhaps TRBD1 or TRBD2 (5 bases each). Germline values: CDR1 SGHTA, CDR2 FQGTGA. The CDR3 totals 14 residues. Trimming cost V 4 bases and J 1 base, with 9 bases left between them. The CDR3 loop reads CASSSRDRTDTQYF. The CDR3 region has the DNA TGTGCCAGCAGCTCTCGGGACCGCACAGATACGCAGTATTTT.

V usage is TRBV9 and J usage is TRBJ1-6, with D possibly TRBD1 on 5 matching bases. V dropped 0 bases and J dropped 0 bases, with 10 bases sitting between them. The CDR3 runs to 17 residues. Germline V CDR1 and CDR2: SGDLS, YYNGEE. The CDR3 loop reads CASSVGPGTSYNSPLHF. CDR3 sequence (DNA): TGTGCCAGCAGCGTAGGCCCGGGGACCTCCTATAATTCACCCCTCCACTTT.

This clone was seen only a few times. The chain employs TRBV7-3 and TRBJ2-7; no clear D. CDR3 size: 13 residues. The germline V gene has CDR1 SGHTA and CDR2 FQGTGA. With 1 base removed from V and 6 bases from J, the gap between germline ends came to 10 bases. CDR3 protein: CASSLSGLGEQYF. The CDR3 DNA is TGTGCCAGCAGCTTAAGCGGTTTGGGCGAGCAGTACTTC. The full variable domain, rest sourced from reference TRBV7-3 and TRBJ2-7, is GAGVSQTPSNKVTEKGKYVELRCDPISGHTALYWYRQSLGQGPEFLIYFQGTGAADDSGLPNDRFFAVRPEGSVSTLKIQRTERGDSAVYLCASSLSGLGEQYFGPGTRLTVT.

The chain employs TRBV9 and TRBJ2-7; TRBD1 aligns across 10 bases. Germline CDR1 SGDLS, CDR2 YYNGEE. The CDR3 length is 15 residues. The V gene end was trimmed by 3 bases and the J gene end by 3 bases; junction bases not matched to a gene: 6. The CDR3: CASSAGTGVGYEQYF. The CDR3 DNA reads as TGTGCCAGCAGCGCGGGGACAGGGGTTGGCTACGAGCAGTACTTC.

This clone was detected only once. The chain couples TRBV27 to TRBJ2-7, with TRBD2 identical over 8 bases. Germline V CDR1 and CDR2: MNHEY, SMNVEV (reference sequence). The J segment lost 2 bases and the V segment lost 2 bases, leaving 23 bases of the junction unmatched. This CDR3 has 21 amino acids. The CDR3 protein is CASSLRGWERGSGSNTYEQYF. The CDR3 coding sequence is TGTGCCAGCAGTTTAAGGGGGTGGGAGCGGGGGTCGGGGTCCAACACCTACGAGCAGTACTTC.

This chain uses TRBV5-1 with TRBJ1-2, with 9 bases aligning to TRBD1. In germline, CDR1 is SGHRS, CDR2 YFSETQ. V lost 0 bases and J lost 1; bases outside the gene matches: 4. This CDR3 has 16 residues. DNA for the CDR3: TGCGCCAGCAGCTTGGTCGGGACAGGGCTTAACTATGGCTACACCTTC. Protein sequence: CASSLVGTGLNYGYTF.

The chain is built from TRBV9 and TRBJ2-7; TRBD2 is a possible D gene (6 bases). The CDR3 contains 15 residues. V dropped 0 bases and J dropped 0 bases, with 10 bases sitting between them. The germline gives CDR1 SGDLS, CDR2 YYNGEE. The DNA for the CDR3 is TGTGCCAGCAGCGTAGGTACCGGGAGCTCCTACGAGCAGTACTTC. Protein: CASSVGTGSSYEQYF.

This clone is labeled as large. The J gene is TRBJ1-5, the V gene TRBV6-5; TRBD1 agrees at 7 bases. The CDR3 length is 15 residues. V trimming: 5 bases; J trimming: 5 bases; junction bases outside the gene matches: 9. Germline CDR1 is MNHEY and CDR2 is SVGAGI. DNA of the CDR3: TGTGCCAGCAGTATGACGACAGGGTCGGATCAGCCCCAGCATTTT. This translates into CASSMTTGSDQPQHF.

The chain combines TRBV19 with TRBJ2-5; the D gene is possibly TRBD1 (5 bases). With 4 bases removed from V and 5 bases from J, the gap between germline ends came to 11 bases. Germline V lookup: CDR1 LNHDA, CDR2 SQIVND (reference sequence). The CDR3 length is 13 residues. CDR3 loop: CASSKWGSETQYF. The CDR3 DNA is TGTGCCAGTAGTAAATGGGGCTCCGAGACCCAGTACTTC.

The chain recombines TRBV7-8 with TRBJ2-1; D call uncertain. V lost 6 bases and J 5 bases, leaving 5 bases between the germline ends. Germline V gene sequence: CDR1 SGHVS, CDR2 FQNEAQ. This CDR3 has 11 amino acids. CDR3 sequence reads: CASRDDNEQFF. The CDR3 region has the DNA TGTGCCAGCAGGGACGACAATGAGCAGTTCTTC.

The genes are TRBV23-1 and TRBJ2-3; no clear D. TRBV23-1 belongs to the ORF category, with a function that is uncertain. The CDR3 extends over 15 amino acids. V was cut by 2 bases and J by 3 bases, with 12 bases left in between. This chain's CDR3 is CASSQRQARTDTQYF. CDR3 DNA sequence: TGCGCCAGCAGTCAAAGGCAGGCGAGGACAGATACGCAGTATTTT.

The V call is TRBV2, the J call TRBJ2-5, with 14 bases aligning to TRBD2. This CDR3 region has 18 residues. From germline, CDR1 is SNHLY and CDR2 FYNNEI. The J segment lost 4 bases and the V segment lost 6 bases, leaving 13 bases of the junction unmatched. DNA for the CDR3: TGTGCCAGCAGGAAACAAGGCCCCGGACTAGCGGGGGGAGAGACCCAGTACTTC. Protein product: CASRKQGPGLAGGETQYF.

The rearrangement joins TRBV5-1 to TRBJ1-6; tentatively, D is TRBD1 (5 bases). Per the germline V gene, CDR1 is SGHRS and CDR2 is YFSETQ. The CDR3 loop spans 13 amino acids. V lost 3 bases and J 6 bases, leaving 7 bases between the germline ends. The CDR3 protein is CASSSDINSPLHF. CDR3 nucleotide sequence: TGCGCCAGCAGCTCGGACATTAATTCACCCCTCCACTTT.

V usage is TRBV12-5 and J usage is TRBJ2-5, with no clear D. Germline-derived CDR1 and CDR2 are LGHNT and FRNRAP. Trimming took 5 bases from V and 5 from J, leaving 9 bases between them. The CDR3 has 12 amino acids. The CDR3 region has the DNA TGTGCTAGTGGTGACGAAGTGGAGACCCAGTACTTC. Protein: CASGDEVETQYF. The entire variable domain, with the rest obtained from reference TRBV12-5 and TRBJ2-5, is as follows: DARVTQTPRHKVTEMGQEVTMRCQPILGHNTVFWYRQTMMQGLELLAYFRNRAPLDDSGMPKDRFSAEMPDATLATLKIQPSEPRDSAVYFCASGDEVETQYFGPGTRLLVL.

The chain uses TRBV5-6 and TRBJ2-5; 9 nucleotides agree with TRBD2. Germline CDR1 SGHDT, CDR2 YYEEEE. The CDR3 is 13 residues long. The ends lost 4 bases at V and 2 bases at J; junction bases unmatched: 0. CDR3 sequence (DNA): TGTGCCAGCAGCGGACTAGCGCAAGAGACCCAGTACTTC. It is translated as CASSGLAQETQYF.

The CDR3 loop reads CASSPTGTSAGDTQYF. Written as DNA, the CDR3 is TGTGCCAGCAGCCCTACCGGGACTAGCGCCGGGGATACGCAGTATTTT. The gene calls are TRBV7-9 and TRBJ2-3; TRBD2 agrees at 10 bases. With 5 bases clipped from V and 6 bases from J, the junction kept 11 bases outside the gene matches. The germline CDR1 and CDR2 sequences are SEHNR and FQNEAQ (reference sequence). The CDR3 totals 16 residues.